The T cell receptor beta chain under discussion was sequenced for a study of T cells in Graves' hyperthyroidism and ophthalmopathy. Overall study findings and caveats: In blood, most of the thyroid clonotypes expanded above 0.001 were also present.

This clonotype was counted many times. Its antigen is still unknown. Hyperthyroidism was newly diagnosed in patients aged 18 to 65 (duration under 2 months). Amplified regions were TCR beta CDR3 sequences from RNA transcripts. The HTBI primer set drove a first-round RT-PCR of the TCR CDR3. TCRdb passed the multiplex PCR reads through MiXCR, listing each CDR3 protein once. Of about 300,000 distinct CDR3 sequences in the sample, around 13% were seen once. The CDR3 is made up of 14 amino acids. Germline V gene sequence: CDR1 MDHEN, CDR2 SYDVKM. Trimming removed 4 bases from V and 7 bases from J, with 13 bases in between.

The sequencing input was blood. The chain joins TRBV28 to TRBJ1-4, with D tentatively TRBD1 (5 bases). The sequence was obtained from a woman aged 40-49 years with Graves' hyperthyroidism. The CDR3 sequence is CASSYQGTSEKLFF. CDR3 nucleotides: TGTGCCAGCAGTTATCAGGGAACGAGTGAAAAACTGTTTTTT. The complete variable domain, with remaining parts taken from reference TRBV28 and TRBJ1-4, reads DVKVTQSSRYLVKRTGEKVFLECVQDMDHENMFWYRQDPGLGLRLIYFSYDVKMKEKGDIPEGYSVSREKKERFSLILESASTNQTSMYLCASSYQGTSEKLFFGSGTQLSVL.